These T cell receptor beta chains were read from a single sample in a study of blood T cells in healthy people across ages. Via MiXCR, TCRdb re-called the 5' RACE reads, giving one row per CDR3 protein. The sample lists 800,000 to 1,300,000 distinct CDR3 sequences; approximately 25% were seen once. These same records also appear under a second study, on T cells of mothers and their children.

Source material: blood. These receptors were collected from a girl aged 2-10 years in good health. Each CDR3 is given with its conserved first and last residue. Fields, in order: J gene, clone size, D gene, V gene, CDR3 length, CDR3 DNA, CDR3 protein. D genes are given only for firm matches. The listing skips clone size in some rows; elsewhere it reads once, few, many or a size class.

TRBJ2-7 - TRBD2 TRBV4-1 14 TGCGCCAGCAGCTTAGCGGGCCTTTCGGACGAGCAGTACTTC CASSLAGLSDEQYF
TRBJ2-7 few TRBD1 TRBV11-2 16 TGTGCCAGCACCCCTTTAGGAACAGGGGGGACCTACGAGCAGTACTTC CASTPLGTGGTYEQYF
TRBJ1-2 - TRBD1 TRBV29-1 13 TGCAGCGTTCGGAGACAGGGGGCGAATGGCTACACCTTC CSVRRQGANGYTF
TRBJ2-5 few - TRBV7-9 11 TGTGGATATGATTACGCAGAGACCCAGTACTTC CGYDYAETQYF
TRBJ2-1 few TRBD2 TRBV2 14 TGTGCCAGCAGGGCCCCTAGCGGGAGGGGTGAGCAGTTCTTC CASRAPSGRGEQFF
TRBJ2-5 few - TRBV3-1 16 TGTGCCAGCAGCCAAGAGTTGGAGGGGGGCGGAGAGACCCAGTACTTC CASSQELEGGGETQYF
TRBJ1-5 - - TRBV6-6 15 TGTGCCAGCAGTTACTCCCGATGGGGCAATCAGCCCCAGCATTTT CASSYSRWGNQPQHF
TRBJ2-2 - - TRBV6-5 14 TGTGCCAGCAGTCCGGACAGACACACCGGGGAGCTGTTTTTT CASSPDRHTGELFF
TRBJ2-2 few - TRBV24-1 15 TGTGCCACCTGGGGCGGGCCTCTTAACACCGGGGAGCTGTTTTTT CATWGGPLNTGELFF
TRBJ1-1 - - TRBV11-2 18 TGTGCCAGCAGCTTAGATCAGGGAGTCACAAGGTGGGACACTGAAGCTTTCTTT CASSLDQGVTRWDTEAFF
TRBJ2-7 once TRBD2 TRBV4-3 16 TGCGCCAGCAGCCAAGCCCAAACTAGCGGCCCCTACGAGCAGTACTTC CASSQAQTSGPYEQYF
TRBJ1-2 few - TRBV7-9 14 TGTGCCAGCAGCTTAAGCCGTCCCAGAGATGGCTACACCTTC CASSLSRPRDGYTF
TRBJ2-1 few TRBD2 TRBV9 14 TGTGCCAGCAGCCACCCGGGAGGGAACAATGAGCAGTTCTTC CASSHPGGNNEQFF
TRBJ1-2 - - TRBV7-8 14 TGTGCCAGCAGCGACGTTATTCGGAACTATGGCTACACCTTC CASSDVIRNYGYTF
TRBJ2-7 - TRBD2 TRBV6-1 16 TGTGCCAGCAGTCCGGGGGGTTGGGTAGCGGCCTACGAGCAGTACTTC CASSPGGWVAAYEQYF
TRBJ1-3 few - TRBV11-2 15 TGTGCCAGCAGCTTCAGGGGCACTCTGGAAAACACCATATATTTT CASSFRGTLENTIYF
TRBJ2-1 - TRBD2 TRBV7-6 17 TGTGCCAGCAGCTTTGCTCCGACTAGCGGGGGGGCTTATGAGCAGTTCTTC CASSFAPTSGGAYEQFF
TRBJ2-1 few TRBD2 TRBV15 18 TGTGCCACCAGCAGACCTTCGGCCACTAGCGGGATAAACAATGAGCAGTTCTTC CATSRPSATSGINNEQFF
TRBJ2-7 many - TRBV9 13 TGTGCCAGCAGCCTACAGACCTCCTACGAGCAGTACTTC CASSLQTSYEQYF
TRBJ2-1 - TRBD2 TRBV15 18 TGTGCCACCAGCAGAGGCGCGGGAGGGTTAAGCTCCTACAATGAGCAGTTCTTC CATSRGAGGLSSYNEQFF
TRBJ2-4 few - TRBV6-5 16 TGTGCCAGCAGTTACGGGGCGGAGGGAGCCAAAAACATTCAGTACTTC CASSYGAEGAKNIQYF
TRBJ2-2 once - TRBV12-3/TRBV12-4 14 TGTGCCAGCAGTCAGGCAGATCGCACCGGGGAGCTGTTTTTT CASSQADRTGELFF
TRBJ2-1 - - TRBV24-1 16 TGTGCCACCAGTGATTTGTTGAGGCAGGGATTGAATGAGCAGTTCTTC CATSDLLRQGLNEQFF
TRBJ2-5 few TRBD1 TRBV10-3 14 TGTGCCATCAGCCCGACAGGGGCGCAAGAGACCCAGTACTTC CAISPTGAQETQYF
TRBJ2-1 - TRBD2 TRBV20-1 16 TGCAGTGCTAAAGGGACTAGCGGGAGGATCTACAATGAGCAGTTCTTC CSAKGTSGRIYNEQFF
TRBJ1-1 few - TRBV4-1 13 TGCGCCAGCCATGGGTCGGGGAACACTGAAGCTTTCTTT CASHGSGNTEAFF
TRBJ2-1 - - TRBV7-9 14 TGTGCCAGCAGCCATTGGAGGGGTCGAAATGAGCAGTTCTTC CASSHWRGRNEQFF
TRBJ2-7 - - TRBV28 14 TGTGCCAGCAGTACCACTGACGTCGGGGGCGAGCAGTACTTC CASSTTDVGGEQYF
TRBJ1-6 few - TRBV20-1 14 TGCAGTGCTAGAGATGGGCGGTCAAATTCACCCCTCCACTTT CSARDGRSNSPLHF
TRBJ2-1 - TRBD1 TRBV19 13 TGTGCCAGTAGGCGGGACAGGGGGGATGAGCAGTTCTTC CASRRDRGDEQFF
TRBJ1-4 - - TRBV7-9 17 TGTGCCAGCAGCTCCCGTCCCCCAAACAGGTCTAATGAAAAACTGTTTTTT CASSSRPPNRSNEKLFF
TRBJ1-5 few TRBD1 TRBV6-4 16 TGTGCCAGCAGTGATCCGCCGGGACAGGGGCATCAGCCCCAGCATTTT CASSDPPGQGHQPQHF
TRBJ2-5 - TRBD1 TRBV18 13 TGTGCCAGCTTGGGGACAGACCAAGAGACCCAGTACTTC CASLGTDQETQYF
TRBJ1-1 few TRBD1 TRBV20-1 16 TGCAGTGCTAGAGATCGTAGGACAGGGATCACCTCTGAAGCTTTCTTT CSARDRRTGITSEAFF
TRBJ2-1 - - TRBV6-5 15 TGTGCCAGCATTGGACCCGGTGGGCCCTACAATGAGCAGTTCTTC CASIGPGGPYNEQFF
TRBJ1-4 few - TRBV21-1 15 TGTGCCAGCAGTCCCAAACAGGCAACTAATGAAAAACTGTTTTTT CASSPKQATNEKLFF
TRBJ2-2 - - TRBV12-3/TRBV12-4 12 TGTGCCAGCAGACGAGTCACCGGGGAGCTGTTTTTT CASRRVTGELFF
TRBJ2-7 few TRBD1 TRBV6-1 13 TGTGCCAGTTACGGGACAGGGGGTGACGAGCAGTACTTC CASYGTGGDEQYF
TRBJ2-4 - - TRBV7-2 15 TGTGCCAGCAGCTTCGGCGGGGTAGCCAAAAACATTCAGTACTTC CASSFGGVAKNIQYF
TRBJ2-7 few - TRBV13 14 TGTGCCAGCAGTCAGTCGGGGACCCCCTACGAGCAGTACTTC CASSQSGTPYEQYF
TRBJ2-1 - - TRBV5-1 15 TGCGCCAGCAGCACGGTAGGAGAGTCCTACAATGAGCAGTTCTTC CASSTVGESYNEQFF
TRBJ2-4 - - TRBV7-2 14 TGTGCCAGCAGCAGGGACCCAAAAAGTGGCGTTCAGTACTTC CASSRDPKSGVQYF
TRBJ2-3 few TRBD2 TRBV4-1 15 TGCGCCAGCAGCCAAATAGAAGTAGCGGGAGATACGCAGTATTTT CASSQIEVAGDTQYF
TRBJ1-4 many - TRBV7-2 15 TGTGCCAGCAGCTTAGTCGGCCAAGAAGGGGAAAAACTGTTTTTT CASSLVGQEGEKLFF
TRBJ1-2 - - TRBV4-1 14 TGCGCCAGCAGCCAAGCAGGAGACAACGGTGGCTACACCTTC CASSQAGDNGGYTF
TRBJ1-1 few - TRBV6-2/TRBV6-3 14 TGTGCCAGCAGTCCTTTCCGGGCTCCAGGGTGGGCTTTCTTT CASSPFRAPGWAFF
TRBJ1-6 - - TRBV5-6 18 TGTGCCAGCAGCAAAGAGAGACAGTCGAGCTCCTATAATTCACCCCTCCACTTT CASSKERQSSSYNSPLHF
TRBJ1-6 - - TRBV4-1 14 TGCGCCAGCAGCCAGGGGAGTGTCTGGTCACCCCTCCACTTT CASSQGSVWSPLHF
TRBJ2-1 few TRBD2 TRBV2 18 TGTGCCACCTCCCCGAGGGGTGAACTCCTAGCGGGGTACAACGAGCAGTTCTTC CATSPRGELLAGYNEQFF
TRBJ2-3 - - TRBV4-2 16 TGTGCCAGCAGCCAAGAAATAGGGCAGGGAGGAGATACGCAGTATTTT CASSQEIGQGGDTQYF
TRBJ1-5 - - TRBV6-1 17 TGTGCCAGCAGCCCGGCCGGACGGAGATATAGCAATCAGCCCCAGCATTTT CASSPAGRRYSNQPQHF
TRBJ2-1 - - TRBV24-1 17 TGTGCCACCAGTGATCAGCCCGCAGGCTACTCCTACAATGAGCAGTTCTTC CATSDQPAGYSYNEQFF
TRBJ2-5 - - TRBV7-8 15 TGTGCCAGCAGCTTACGATCTCAGTTCGATGGGGCCCAGTACTTC CASSLRSQFDGAQYF
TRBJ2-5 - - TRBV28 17 TGTGCCAGCAGTTTTTCCCTGGAAAGTTCACCATTGGAGACCCAGTACTTC CASSFSLESSPLETQYF
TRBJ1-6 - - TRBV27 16 TGTGCCAGCACCTGGGGCGGGGGAGATGGGAATTCACCCCTCCACTTT CASTWGGGDGNSPLHF